A single sample gave rise to the 25 T cell receptor beta chains below, sequenced in a study of T cell changes during pregnancy in multiple sclerosis. The repertoire was sequenced with immunoSEQ multiplex PCR; TCRdb's copy has only in-frame clones and lacks some. The top ten hold roughly a tenth of the sample, which has just under 50,000 clones, roughly nine tenths seen once. Sequences were derived from CD8+ T cells from peripheral blood mononuclear cells, sampled after pregnancy. These receptors all come from a female donor with multiple sclerosis, enrolled in a pregnancy study.

The genes are TRBV6-5 and TRBJ1-1; tentatively, D is TRBD1 (5 bases). V was pared by 0 bases and J by 0 bases, with 11 bases between. From germline, CDR1 is MNHEY and CDR2 SVGAGI. This CDR3 spans 16 amino acids. The CDR3 bases are TGTGCCAGCAGTTACTCGGCGGGGGAGGTGAACACTGAAGCTTTCTTT. Its protein product is CASSYSAGEVNTEAFF.

This chain links TRBV12-5 with TRBJ1-5, with TRBD1 as a possible D gene (6 bases). The germline gives CDR1 LGHNT, CDR2 FRNRAP. V lost 1 base and J lost 6, with 10 bases in between. CDR3 length equals 14 residues. The CDR3 loop reads CASGLAGQTQPQHF. In DNA, the CDR3 is TGTGCTAGTGGTTTGGCAGGACAGACTCAGCCCCAGCATTTT.

This chain links TRBV29-1 with TRBJ2-7, with 8 bases that match TRBD1. The CDR3 runs to 13 residues. CDR1 and CDR2 from the germline V gene are SQVTM and ANQGSEA. V was clipped by 5 bases and J by 2 bases; unmatched bases: 5. The CDR3 is CSVLTGDAYEQYF. The CDR3 DNA reads TGCAGCGTTTTGACAGGGGACGCCTACGAGCAGTACTTC.

The V gene is TRBV2, the J gene TRBJ2-7, with TRBD2 as a possible D gene (5 bases). The V and J ends lost 6 bases and 5 bases respectively, with 20 bases between them. This CDR3 comprises 15 residues. Per the germline V gene, CDR1 is SNHLY and CDR2 is FYNNEI. The CDR3 DNA is TGTGCCAGCAGCGAGGGCCGGTCGGAGGCCCACGAGCAGTACTTC. It encodes CASSEGRSEAHEQYF.

V and J are TRBV7-9 and TRBJ2-5, with 10 nucleotides matching TRBD1. The germline gives CDR1 SEHNR, CDR2 FQNEAQ (reference sequence). Trimming removed 4 bases from V and 4 bases from J; junction bases left unmatched: 9. The CDR3 is 16 residues long. CDR3 bases: TGTGCCAGCAGCTACACCGGGACAGGGGTAGCAGAGACCCAGTACTTC. Amino acids: CASSYTGTGVAETQYF.

V usage is TRBV27 and J usage is TRBJ2-5, with D tentatively TRBD1 (5 bases). The germline V gene has CDR1 MNHEY and CDR2 SMNVEV (reference sequence). This CDR3 contains 14 residues. Trimming removed 4 bases from V and 5 bases from J, with 14 bases in between. The CDR3 loop reads CASSSQGGAETQYF. The CDR3, as DNA: TGTGCCAGCAGTTCCCAGGGTGGTGCTGAGACCCAGTACTTC.

The chain has TRBV29-1 and TRBJ1-2; possibly TRBD1 for D (5 bases). Deletions cut 2 bases from V and 2 bases from J, with 12 bases between. CDR3 length: 14 amino acids. Germline V gene lookup returns CDR1 SQVTM and CDR2 ANQGSEA. The CDR3 bases are TGCAGCGTTGAAATCAGGAACAGGAACTATGGCTACACCTTC. It encodes CSVEIRNRNYGYTF.

This clone showed up just once. One end of the junction does not line up with germline, which may come from a read error. V and J are TRBV6-4 and TRBJ2-3; D possibly corresponds to TRBD1 (6 bases). CDR3 length: 13 residues. Germline values: CDR1 MRHNA, CDR2 SNTAGT. The chain's CDR3 is CASSSGDTDAQYF. CDR3 bases: TGTGCCAGCAGTTCCGGGGACACAGATGCGCAGTATTTT.

This rearrangement joins TRBV7-9 to TRBJ1-2, with 9 bases that match TRBD1. This CDR3 has 13 residues. Trimming at V came to 5 bases and at J to 6 bases, leaving 4 bases not matched to a gene. Germline values: CDR1 SEHNR, CDR2 FQNEAQ (reference sequence). CDR3: CASSRGQGDGYTF. CDR3 DNA sequence: TGTGCCAGCAGCAGGGGACAGGGAGATGGCTACACCTTC.

The chain couples TRBV5-4 to TRBJ1-1; D is uncertain. V was shortened by 1 base and J by 1 base, with 8 bases between the two germline ends. This CDR3 contains 14 residues. Germline V gene sequence: CDR1 SGHNT, CDR2 YYREEE (reference sequence). In DNA, the CDR3 is TGTGCCAGCAGCTTGCGGGAGTGGAACACTGAAGCTTTCTTT. It translates to CASSLREWNTEAFF.

The J gene is TRBJ2-1, the V gene TRBV6-5, with a tentative D call TRBD2 (6 bases). Germline CDR1 MNHEY, CDR2 SVGAGI. The V and J ends lost 4 bases and 8 bases respectively, with 12 bases between them. CDR3 length: 13 residues. CDR3 in amino acids: CASSLGGVDEQFF. Written as DNA, the CDR3 is TGTGCCAGCAGTTTAGGAGGGGTGGATGAGCAGTTCTTC.

The chain combines TRBV14 with TRBJ2-5; possibly TRBD1 for D (6 bases). The CDR3 has 12 amino acids. Looked up from germline, CDR1 is SGHDN and CDR2 is FVKESK. V was pared by 6 bases and J by 2 bases, with 7 bases between. CDR3 region: CASSQGQETQYF. CDR3 DNA sequence: TGTGCCAGCAGTCAGGGGCAAGAGACCCAGTACTTC.

The chain is built from TRBV7-8 and TRBJ2-3, with D possibly being TRBD1 (5 bases). Trimming removed 3 bases at V and 4 bases at J, with 14 bases between. CDR3 length: 15 residues. The germline CDR1 and CDR2 sequences are SGHVS and FQNEAQ. The CDR3 nucleotides read TGTGCCAGCAGCTTTCAGGGAAGGGTGGCAGATACGCAGTATTTT. This sequence encodes CASSFQGRVADTQYF.

This sequence joins TRBV18 and TRBJ1-1; no reliable D call. The CDR3 is made up of 14 amino acids. V lost 6 bases and J lost 13, with 24 bases in between. Germline CDR1 reads KGHSH; CDR2 reads LQKENI. The CDR3, as DNA: TGTGCCAGCTCGTCCGTCGGGGTAATGAAGCTGGATTTCTTT. Translating gives CASSSVGVMKLDFF.

The rearrangement uses TRBV5-4 and TRBJ1-3; the match to TRBD1 covers 8 bases. This CDR3 has 14 amino acids. Germline values: CDR1 SGHNT, CDR2 YYREEE (reference sequence). The junction had 4 bases not matched to a gene; V was cut back by 0 bases and J by 8 bases. The CDR3 DNA is TGTGCCAGCAGCTTGGACAGGGGGTTTCACACCATATATTTT. Protein sequence: CASSLDRGFHTIYF.

V is TRBV27 and J is TRBJ2-1; D remains ambiguous. Looked up from germline, CDR1 is MNHEY and CDR2 is SMNVEV (reference sequence). The CDR3 length is 13 residues. The V and J ends lost 3 bases and 6 bases respectively, with 9 bases between them. As DNA, the CDR3 is TGTGCCAGCAGTTTTTCTGGCCGCAATGAGCAGTTCTTC. Its translation is CASSFSGRNEQFF.

J is TRBJ1-1 and V is TRBV30; D may be TRBD1 (5 bases). The CDR3 consists of 14 residues. CDR1 GTSNPN and CDR2 SVGIG come from the germline V gene (reference sequence). Trimming cost V 0 bases and J 6 bases, with 14 bases left between them. In nucleotides, the CDR3 is TGTGCCTGGAGTGTACTGGGGGGAAGGGCTGAAGCTTTCTTT. Its translation is CAWSVLGGRAEAFF.

This chain uses TRBV7-9 with TRBJ2-1; perhaps TRBD2 as D (5 bases). The V gene lost 5 bases and the J gene lost 9 bases, with 8 bases spanning the gap. Per the germline V gene, CDR1 is SEHNR and CDR2 is FQNEAQ (reference sequence). This CDR3 region has 11 residues. The DNA of the CDR3 is TGTGCCAGCAGCGCCAGCGGTGAGCAGTTCTTC. It codes for CASSASGEQFF.

CDR3 protein: CASSWNAGNEQFF. Here the CDR3 DNA reads TGTGCCAGCAGTTGGAATGCGGGGAATGAGCAGTTCTTC. The rearrangement links TRBV27 to TRBJ2-1; TRBD2 might be the D (6 bases). The germline CDR1 and CDR2 sequences are MNHEY and SMNVEV (reference sequence). Trimming took 4 bases from V and 7 from J, leaving 11 bases between them. The CDR3 has 13 residues.

This sequence joins TRBV7-3 and TRBJ2-2, with D tentatively TRBD2 (5 bases). V was cut by 3 bases and J by 3 bases, with 20 bases left in between. The CDR3 is made up of 18 amino acids. Germline assignment: CDR1 SGHTA and CDR2 FQGTGA. CDR3 coding DNA: TGTGCCAGCAGCTTTACGGGAACCGGGCTCTTGGACACCGGGGAGCTGTTTTTT. Protein sequence: CASSFTGTGLLDTGELFF.

This clone was counted between two and nine times. V and J are TRBV7-3 and TRBJ1-1; D is uncertain. Germline CDR1 and CDR2: SGHTA and FQGTGA. Between the trimmed V and J ends, which lost 4 bases and 5 bases, there was a span of 11 bases. There are 13 residues in the CDR3. CDR3 DNA: TGTGCCAGCAGCTCCGTCACCGGGACTGAAGCTTTCTTT. It encodes CASSSVTGTEAFF.

The rearrangement links TRBV6-1 to TRBJ2-7; possible D gene TRBD1, 5 bases. The CDR3 is made up of 13 amino acids. V gave up 4 bases and J gave up 3 bases, with 10 bases separating them. The germline CDR1 and CDR2 sequences are MNHNS and SASEGT. Here the CDR3 DNA reads TGTGCCAGCAGTGGGACAAGGGACTACGAGCAGTACTTC. Translation gives CASSGTRDYEQYF.

This clone was seen just once. This sequence joins TRBV9 and TRBJ1-1; 7 bases match TRBD1. This CDR3 has 15 residues. Germline-derived CDR1 and CDR2 are SGDLS and YYNGEE. J gave up 1 base and V 2 bases, and 5 bases lay outside the gene matches. DNA of the CDR3: TGTGCCAGCAGCGTTTCCCGACAGGGGAACACTGAAGCTTTCTTT. As protein: CASSVSRQGNTEAFF.

The chain joins TRBV7-9 to TRBJ1-1; a possible D gene is TRBD1 (6 bases). This CDR3 comprises 15 residues. Trimming left V 0 bases short and J 5 bases short, with 13 bases between. Germline values: CDR1 SEHNR, CDR2 FQNEAQ (reference sequence). DNA for the CDR3: TGTGCCAGCAGCTTAGCAGGCGGGGGCGGTACTGAAGCTTTCTTT. Encoded protein: CASSLAGGGGTEAFF. The whole variable domain, filled in from reference TRBV7-9 and TRBJ1-1, reads DTGVSQNPRHKITKRGQNVTFRCDPISEHNRLYWYRQTLGQGPEFLTYFQNEAQLEKSRLLSDRFSAERPKGSFSTLEIQRTEQGDSAMYLCASSLAGGGGTEAFFGQGTRLTVV.

This clone qualifies as medium-sized. The chain couples TRBV13 to TRBJ2-1; 11 nucleotides agree with TRBD2. Germline V lookup: CDR1 PRHDT, CDR2 FYEKMQ (reference sequence). The CDR3 extends over 16 amino acids. Trimming at V came to 5 bases and at J to 6 bases, leaving 9 bases not matched to a gene. This CDR3 is CASSTRTSGFRNEQFF. CDR3 DNA: TGTGCCAGCAGCACCCGGACTAGCGGGTTCCGCAATGAGCAGTTCTTC.